This T cell receptor (beta chain) came from a study of radiotherapy plus CTLA-4 blockade in lung cancer. About the research overall: In approximately 17% of patients, objective responses were seen; 30% to 35% had disease control.

Findings and caveats of the study: The study found tumor-derived TCR clones expanded in blood after radiotherapy plus ipilimumab. Strongest reported response predictors: early blood clone changes and post-radiation interferon-beta.

Focal radiation with ipilimumab CTLA-4 blockade was given to patients with chemo-refractory metastatic non-small-cell lung cancer. This clone was seen a few times. Its antigen is unidentified. CDR3 length: 16 residues. Trimming removed 0 bases from V and 3 bases from J; junction bases left unmatched: 6. CDR1 is SGHRS and CDR2 is YFSETQ in the germline V gene. The repertoire was sequenced with immunoSEQ multiplex PCR; TCRdb's copy has only in-frame clones and lacks some. The sample lists about 60,000 clones, approximately 67% seen once, with about 8% in the top ten. The chain employs TRBV5-1 and TRBJ2-5, with TRBD2 matching over 9 bases. The source material was peripheral blood, sampled from a patient treated with radiotherapy plus ipilimumab. The origin of this receptor is a human donor with non-small cell lung cancer whose response to radiotherapy plus ipilimumab could not be evaluated. CDR3 residues: CASSLDPGLAKETQYF. CDR3 nucleotide sequence: TGCGCCAGCAGCTTGGATCCGGGACTAGCCAAAGAGACCCAGTACTTC. The whole variable domain, filled in from reference TRBV5-1 and TRBJ2-5, reads KAGVTQTPRYLIKTRGQQVTLSCSPISGHRSVSWYQQTPGQGLQFLFEYFSETQRNKGNFPGRFSGRQFSNSRSEMNVSTLELGDSALYLCASSLDPGLAKETQYFGPGTRLLVL.